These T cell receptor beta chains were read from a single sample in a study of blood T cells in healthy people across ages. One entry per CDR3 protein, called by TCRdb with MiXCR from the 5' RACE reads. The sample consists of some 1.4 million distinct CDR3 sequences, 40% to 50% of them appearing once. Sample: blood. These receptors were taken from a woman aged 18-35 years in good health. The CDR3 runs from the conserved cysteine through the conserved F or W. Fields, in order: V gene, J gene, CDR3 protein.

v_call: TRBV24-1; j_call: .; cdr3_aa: CATSDGLGRYEQYF
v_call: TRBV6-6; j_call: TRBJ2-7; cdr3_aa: CASGHHSRGLYEQYF
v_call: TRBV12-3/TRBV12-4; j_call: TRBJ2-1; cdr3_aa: CASSRTSGRASDEQFF
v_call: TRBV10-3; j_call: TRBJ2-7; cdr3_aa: CAIGVPGSYEQYF
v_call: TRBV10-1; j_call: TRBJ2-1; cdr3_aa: CASSAQTAYNEQFF
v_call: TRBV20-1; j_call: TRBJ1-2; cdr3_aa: CSAKGSGGYYGYTF
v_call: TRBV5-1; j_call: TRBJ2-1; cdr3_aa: CASSRGSSGFDEQFF
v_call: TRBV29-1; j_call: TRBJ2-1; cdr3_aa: CSASSGGAYNEQFF
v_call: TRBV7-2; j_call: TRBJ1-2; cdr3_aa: CASSLGGLVSNYGYTF
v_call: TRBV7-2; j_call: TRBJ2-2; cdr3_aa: CASRGKGVVAGELFF
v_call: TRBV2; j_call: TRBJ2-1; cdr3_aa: CASSEMRTSSEQFF
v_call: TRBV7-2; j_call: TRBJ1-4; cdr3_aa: CASSLDATRGEKLFF
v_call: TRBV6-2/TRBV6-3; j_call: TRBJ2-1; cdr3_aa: CASSAEEDNEQFF
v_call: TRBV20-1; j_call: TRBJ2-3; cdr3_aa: CSARSLGQRPQYF
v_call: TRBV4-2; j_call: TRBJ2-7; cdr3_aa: CASSQDRGYGYEQYF
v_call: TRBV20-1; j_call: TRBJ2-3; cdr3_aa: CSAPQGERGGDTQYF
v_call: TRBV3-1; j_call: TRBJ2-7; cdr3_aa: CASSPTTSLGGEQYF
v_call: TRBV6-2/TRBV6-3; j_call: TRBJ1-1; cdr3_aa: CASSYSDREVTEAFF
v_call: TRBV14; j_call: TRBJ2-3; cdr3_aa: CASSQVGGWTDTQYF
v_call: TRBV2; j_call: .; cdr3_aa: CASSDSGRGYEQYF
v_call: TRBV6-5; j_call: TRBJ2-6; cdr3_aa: CASSYGVAGANVLTF
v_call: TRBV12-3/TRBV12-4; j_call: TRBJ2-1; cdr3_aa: CASSFGRNQFF
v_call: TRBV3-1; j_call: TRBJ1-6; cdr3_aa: CASSQVRTATYNSPLHF
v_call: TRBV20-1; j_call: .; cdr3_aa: CSATRLAGRGEQYF
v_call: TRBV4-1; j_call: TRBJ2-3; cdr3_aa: CASSPLVLDTQYF
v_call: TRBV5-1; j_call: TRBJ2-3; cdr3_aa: CASSRGTLQDTDTQYF
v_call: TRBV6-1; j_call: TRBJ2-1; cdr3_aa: CASRGGRDSSGDEQFF
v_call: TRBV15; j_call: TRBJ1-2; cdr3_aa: CATRGGQTWNYGYTF
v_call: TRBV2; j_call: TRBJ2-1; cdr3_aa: CASSSGRFHEQFF
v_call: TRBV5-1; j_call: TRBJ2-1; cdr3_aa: CASSPGSSGINEQFF
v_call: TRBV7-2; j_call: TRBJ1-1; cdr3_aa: CASSLQGAYEAFF
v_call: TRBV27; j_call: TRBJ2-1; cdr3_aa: CANSLSMQGYEQFF
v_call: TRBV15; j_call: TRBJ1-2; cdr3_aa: CATSRGPVGGYTF
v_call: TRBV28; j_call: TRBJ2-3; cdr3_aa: CASRSSGGGPGTQYF
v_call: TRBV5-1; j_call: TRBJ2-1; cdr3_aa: CASSYDSPYNEQFF
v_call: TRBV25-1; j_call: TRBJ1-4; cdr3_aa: CASSGRGKVEKLFF
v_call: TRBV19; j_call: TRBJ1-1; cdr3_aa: CASSRGDRGGTEAFF
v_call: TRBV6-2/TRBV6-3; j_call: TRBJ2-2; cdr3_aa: CASSHPGGASGELFF
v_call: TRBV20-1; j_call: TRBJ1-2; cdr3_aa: CSASSRPYGYTF
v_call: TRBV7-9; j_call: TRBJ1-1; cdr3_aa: CASLLGRGHGEAFF
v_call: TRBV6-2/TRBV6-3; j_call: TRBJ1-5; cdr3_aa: CASTRSGSNPPQHF
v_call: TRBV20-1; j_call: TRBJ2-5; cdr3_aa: CSAQRSTGSGETQYF
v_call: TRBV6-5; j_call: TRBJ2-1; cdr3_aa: CASSWTSGRGGEQFF
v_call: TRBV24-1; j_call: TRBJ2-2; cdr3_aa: CATSGGQINTGELFF
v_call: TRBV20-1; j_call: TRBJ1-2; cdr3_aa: CTLRGDRETYGYTF
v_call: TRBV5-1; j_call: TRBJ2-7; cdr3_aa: CASSLGAATGLYEQYF
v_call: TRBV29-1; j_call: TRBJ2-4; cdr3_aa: CSVEAGKKNIQYF
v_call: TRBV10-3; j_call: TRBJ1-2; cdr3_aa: CAISEKGQGETSTF